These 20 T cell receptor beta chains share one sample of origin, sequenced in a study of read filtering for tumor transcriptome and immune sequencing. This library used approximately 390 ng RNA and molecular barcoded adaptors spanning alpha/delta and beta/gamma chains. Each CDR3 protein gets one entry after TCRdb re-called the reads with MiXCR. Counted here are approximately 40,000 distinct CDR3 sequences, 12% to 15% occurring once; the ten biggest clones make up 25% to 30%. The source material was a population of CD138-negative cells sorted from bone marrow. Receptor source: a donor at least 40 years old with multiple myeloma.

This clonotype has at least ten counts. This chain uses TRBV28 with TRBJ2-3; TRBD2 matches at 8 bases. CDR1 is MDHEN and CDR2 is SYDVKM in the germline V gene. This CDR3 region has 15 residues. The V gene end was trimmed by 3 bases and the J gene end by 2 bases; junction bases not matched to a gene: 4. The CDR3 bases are TGTGCCAGCAGTTTGAGACTAGCGAACACAGATACGCAGTATTTT. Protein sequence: CASSLRLANTDTQYF.

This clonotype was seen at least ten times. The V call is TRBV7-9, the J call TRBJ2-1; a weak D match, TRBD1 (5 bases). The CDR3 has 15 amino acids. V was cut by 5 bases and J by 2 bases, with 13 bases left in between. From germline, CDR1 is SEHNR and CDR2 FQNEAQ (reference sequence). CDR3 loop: CASSTTAAAYNEQFF. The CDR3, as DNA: TGTGCCAGCAGCACGACAGCTGCTGCCTACAATGAGCAGTTCTTC.

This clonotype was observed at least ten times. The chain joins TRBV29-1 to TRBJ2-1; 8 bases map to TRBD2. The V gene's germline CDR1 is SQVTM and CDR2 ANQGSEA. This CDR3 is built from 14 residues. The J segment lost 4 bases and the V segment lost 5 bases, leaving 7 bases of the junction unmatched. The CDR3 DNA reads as TGCAGCGTTACAGCGGGAGTGGGGTACAATGAGCAGTTCTTC. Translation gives CSVTAGVGYNEQFF.

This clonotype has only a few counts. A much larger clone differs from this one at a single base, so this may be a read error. The CDR3 loop is CSANPGGTGGPSNGYTF. DNA for the CDR3: TGCAGTGCGAACCCCGGGGGGACAGGGGGCCCGTCTAACGGCTACACCTTC. The chain couples TRBV20-1 to TRBJ1-2; the match to TRBD1 covers 12 bases. Germline V gene data show CDR1 as DFQATT and CDR2 as SNEGSKA (reference sequence). J was trimmed by 8 bases and V by 6 bases; bases with no gene match: 19. The CDR3 contains 17 residues.

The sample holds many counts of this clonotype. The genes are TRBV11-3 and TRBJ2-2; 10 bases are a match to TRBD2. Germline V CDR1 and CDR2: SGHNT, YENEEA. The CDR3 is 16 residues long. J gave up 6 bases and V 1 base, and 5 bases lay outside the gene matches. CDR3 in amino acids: CASSLGGGLAAGELFF. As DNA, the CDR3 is TGTGCCAGCAGCTTAGGAGGAGGACTAGCGGCCGGGGAGCTGTTTTTT. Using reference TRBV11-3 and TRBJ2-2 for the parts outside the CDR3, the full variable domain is EAGVVQSPRYKIIEKKQPVAFWCNPISGHNTLYWYLQNLGQGPELLIRYENEEAVDDSQLPKDRFSAERLKGVDSTLKIQPAELGDSAVYLCASSLGGGLAAGELFFGEGSRLTVL.

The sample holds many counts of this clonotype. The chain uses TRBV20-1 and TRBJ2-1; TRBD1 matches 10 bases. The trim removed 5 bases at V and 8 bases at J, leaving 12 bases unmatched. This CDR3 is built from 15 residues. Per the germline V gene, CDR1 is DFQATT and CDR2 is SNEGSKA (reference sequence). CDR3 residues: CSAPRSGTGADEQFF. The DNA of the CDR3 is TGCAGTGCTCCCCGGTCAGGGACAGGGGCGGATGAGCAGTTCTTC.

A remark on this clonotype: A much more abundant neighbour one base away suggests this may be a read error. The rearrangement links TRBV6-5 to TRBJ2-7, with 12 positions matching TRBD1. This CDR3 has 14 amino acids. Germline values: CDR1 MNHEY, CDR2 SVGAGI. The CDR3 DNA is TGTGCCAGCCGTTACTCGGGACAGGGGGCGATGCAGTACTTC. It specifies CASRYSGQGAMQYF.

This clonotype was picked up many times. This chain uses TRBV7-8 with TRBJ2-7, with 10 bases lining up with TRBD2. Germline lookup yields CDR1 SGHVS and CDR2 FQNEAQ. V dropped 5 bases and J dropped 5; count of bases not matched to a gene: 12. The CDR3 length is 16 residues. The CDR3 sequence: CASSPRGVAGGHEQYF. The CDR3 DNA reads TGTGCCAGCAGCCCTCGGGGGGTAGCGGGAGGCCACGAGCAGTACTTC.

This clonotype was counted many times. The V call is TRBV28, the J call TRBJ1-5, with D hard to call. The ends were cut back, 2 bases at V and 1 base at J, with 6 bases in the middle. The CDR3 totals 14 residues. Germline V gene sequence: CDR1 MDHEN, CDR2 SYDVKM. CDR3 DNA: TGTGCCAGCAGTTTACTACAGAGCAATCAGCCCCAGCATTTT. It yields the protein CASSLLQSNQPQHF.

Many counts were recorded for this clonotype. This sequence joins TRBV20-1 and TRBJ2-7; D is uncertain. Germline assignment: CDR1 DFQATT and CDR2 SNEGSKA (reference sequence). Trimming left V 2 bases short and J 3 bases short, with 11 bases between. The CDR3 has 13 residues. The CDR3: CSARSPSLYEQYF. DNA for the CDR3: TGCAGTGCTAGATCCCCCAGCCTCTACGAGCAGTACTTC.

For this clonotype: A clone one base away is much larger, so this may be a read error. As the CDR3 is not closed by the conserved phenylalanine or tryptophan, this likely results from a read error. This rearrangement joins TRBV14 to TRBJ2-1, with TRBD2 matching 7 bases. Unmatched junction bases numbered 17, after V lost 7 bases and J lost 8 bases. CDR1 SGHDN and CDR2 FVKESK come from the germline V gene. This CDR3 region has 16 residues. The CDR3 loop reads CASTPGRDYIVDEQFL. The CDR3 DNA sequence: TGTGCCAGCACCCCGGGCCGGGACTACATCGTTGATGAGCAGTTCCTC.

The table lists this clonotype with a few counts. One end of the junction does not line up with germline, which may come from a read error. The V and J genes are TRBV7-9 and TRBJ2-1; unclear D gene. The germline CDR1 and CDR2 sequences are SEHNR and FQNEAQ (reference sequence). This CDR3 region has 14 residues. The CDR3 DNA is TGTGCCAGCGGCTTAGGAAACAGCCACAATGAGCAGTTCTTC. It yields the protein CASGLGNSHNEQFF.

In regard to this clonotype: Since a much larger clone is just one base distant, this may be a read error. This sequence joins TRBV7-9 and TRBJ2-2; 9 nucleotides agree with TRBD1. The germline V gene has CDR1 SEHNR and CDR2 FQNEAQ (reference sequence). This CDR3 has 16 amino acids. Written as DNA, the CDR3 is TGTGTCAGCAGCTTCGGGACAGGGATACGCACCGGGGAGCTGTTTTTT. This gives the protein CVSSFGTGIRTGELFF.

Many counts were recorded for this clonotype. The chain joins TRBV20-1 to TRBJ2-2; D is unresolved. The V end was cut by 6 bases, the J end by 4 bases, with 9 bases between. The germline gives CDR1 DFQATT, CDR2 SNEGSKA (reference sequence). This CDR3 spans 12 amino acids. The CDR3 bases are TGCAGTGCCTTCCCGCTCACCGGGGAGCTGTTTTTT. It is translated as CSAFPLTGELFF.

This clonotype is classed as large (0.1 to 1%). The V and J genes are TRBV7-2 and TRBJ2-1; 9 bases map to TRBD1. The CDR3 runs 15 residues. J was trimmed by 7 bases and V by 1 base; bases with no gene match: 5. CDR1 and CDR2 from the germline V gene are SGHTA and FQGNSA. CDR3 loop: CASSLVWDRANEQFF. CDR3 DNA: TGTGCCAGCAGCTTAGTTTGGGACAGGGCTAATGAGCAGTTCTTC.

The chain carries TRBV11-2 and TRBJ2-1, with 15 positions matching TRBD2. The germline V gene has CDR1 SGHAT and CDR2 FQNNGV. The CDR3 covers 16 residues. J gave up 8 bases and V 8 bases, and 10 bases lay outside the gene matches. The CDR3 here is CASGPRTSGRADEQFF. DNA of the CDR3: TGTGCCAGCGGCCCGCGGACTAGCGGGAGGGCCGATGAGCAGTTCTTC.

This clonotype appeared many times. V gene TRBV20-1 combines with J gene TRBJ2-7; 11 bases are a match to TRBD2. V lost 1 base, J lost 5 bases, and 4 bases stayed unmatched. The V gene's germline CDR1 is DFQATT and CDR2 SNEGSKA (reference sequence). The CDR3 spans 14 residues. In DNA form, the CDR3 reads TGCAGTGCTAGAGCTCTAGCGGGAGGTAACGAGCAGTACTTC. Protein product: CSARALAGGNEQYF.

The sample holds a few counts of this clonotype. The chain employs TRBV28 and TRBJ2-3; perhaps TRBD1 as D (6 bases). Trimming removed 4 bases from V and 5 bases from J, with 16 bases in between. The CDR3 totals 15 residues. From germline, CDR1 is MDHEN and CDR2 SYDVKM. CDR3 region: CASSSPGTQKDTQYF. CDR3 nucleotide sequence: TGTGCCAGCAGTTCTCCGGGGACACAAAAAGATACGCAGTATTTT.

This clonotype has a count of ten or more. CDR3 DNA: TGCAGTGCTAAACCACCGGGACTAGCGGGAGGGACTGAGCAGTTCTTC. Its protein product is CSAKPPGLAGGTEQFF. V usage is TRBV20-1 and J usage is TRBJ2-1, with TRBD2 matching over 16 bases. Germline V CDR1 and CDR2: DFQATT, SNEGSKA (reference sequence). V was pared by 4 bases and J by 9 bases, with 9 bases of the junction left unmatched. The CDR3 has 16 residues.

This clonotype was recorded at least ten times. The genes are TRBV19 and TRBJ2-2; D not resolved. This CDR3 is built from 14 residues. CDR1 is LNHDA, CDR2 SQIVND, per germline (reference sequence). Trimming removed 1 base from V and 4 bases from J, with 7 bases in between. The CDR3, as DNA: TGTGCCAGTAGTATAGGCATTGGCACCGGGGAGCTGTTTTTT. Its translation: CASSIGIGTGELFF.